The rows below give T cell receptor beta chains drawn from one sample of a study of cytomegalovirus exposure and HLA in healthy donors. Repertoires were generated with immunoSEQ multiplex PCR, while TCRdb's copy carries only in-frame clones and drops some. The top ten hold about 0.47% of the sample, which has around 230,000 clones, more than 70% seen once. Material: PBMCs. These receptors came from a boy under 18 in good health and CMV-seronegative. The CDR3 runs from the conserved cysteine through the conserved F or W. Fields, in order: clone size, D gene, V gene, J gene, CDR3 protein, CDR3 DNA. The D gene is left open where the match is weak. Clone sizes are given selectively: once, few, many, or a class where the clone is expanded.

>NA|TRBD2|TRBV5-5|TRBJ2-7
CASSRTSGRAYEQYF
TGTGCCAGCAGTCGTACTAGCGGGAGGGCCTACGAGCAGTACTTC
>NA|TRBD1|TRBV6-5|TRBJ1-4
CASSPGQGGEKLFF
TGTGCCAGCAGCCCGGGACAGGGCGGTGAAAAACTGTTTTTT
>NA|NA|TRBV15|TRBJ1-6
CATSHGRNSPLHF
TGTGCCACCAGCCATGGGAGGAATTCACCCCTCCACTTT
>few|TRBD2|TRBV27|TRBJ2-1
CASSLSRLAGGPNNEQFF
TGTGCCAGCAGTTTATCCCGACTAGCGGGAGGGCCTAACAATGAGCAGTTCTTC
>few|TRBD2|TRBV19|TRBJ2-3
CASSGLATDTQYF
TGTGCCAGTAGCGGACTAGCGACAGATACGCAGTATTTT
>NA|TRBD1|TRBV10-1|TRBJ2-2
CASSVHRGTGELFF
TGCGCCAGCAGTGTTCACAGGGGGACCGGGGAGCTGTTTTTT
>few|NA|TRBV2|TRBJ2-1
CASSEVRNNEQFF
TGTGCCAGCAGTGAAGTCAGAAACAATGAGCAGTTCTTC
>NA|NA|TRBV6-1|TRBJ1-5
CASKETTGYEQPQHF
TGTGCCAGCAAGGAGACCACAGGTTATGAGCAGCCCCAGCATTTT
>NA|NA|TRBV5-6|TRBJ1-2
CASSLFPGNQYGYTF
TGTGCCAGCAGCTTGTTTCCAGGGAACCAATATGGCTACACCTTC
>few|NA|TRBV5-4|TRBJ1-2
CASSLGTEYGYTF
TGTGCCAGCAGCCTGGGAACGGAGTATGGCTACACCTTC
>NA|TRBD1|TRBV7-2|TRBJ1-2
CASSITGAAGYGYTF
TGTGCCAGCAGCATAACAGGGGCCGCAGGCTATGGCTACACCTTC
>NA|NA|TRBV6-1|TRBJ2-7
CASSESHYEQYF
TGTGCCAGCAGTGAGAGCCACTACGAGCAGTACTTC
>NA|TRBD1|TRBV27|TRBJ2-7
CASSLVTGGNYEQYF
TGTGCCAGCAGTTTAGTCACAGGGGGGAACTACGAGCAGTACTTC
>NA|TRBD1|TRBV6-5|TRBJ2-5
CASSTGTGKETQYF
TGTGCCAGCTCAACCGGGACAGGGAAAGAGACCCAGTACTTC
>NA|TRBD1|TRBV5-8|TRBJ2-7
CASSLNRGQGSPYEQYF
TGTGCCAGCAGCTTGAACAGGGGACAGGGAAGTCCCTACGAGCAGTACTTC
>NA|TRBD1|TRBV5-4|TRBJ1-5
CASSLAGTGNQPQHF
TGTGCCAGCAGCTTGGCCGGGACAGGGAATCAGCCCCAGCATTTT
>NA|TRBD2|TRBV2|TRBJ2-1
CASSFSLAGGYSYNEQFF
TGTGCCAGCTCCTTCTCCCTAGCGGGGGGGTACTCCTACAATGAGCAGTTCTTC
>NA|NA|TRBV30|TRBJ1-2
CAWTREGGYGYTF
TGTGCCTGGACCCGGGAAGGAGGCTATGGCTACACCTTC
>NA|NA|TRBV29-1|TRBJ2-1
CSAEPQGLGVGEQFF
TGCAGCGCCGAGCCACAGGGTCTGGGTGTGGGTGAGCAGTTCTTC
>NA|NA|TRBV25-1|TRBJ1-1
CASSGAGNTEAFF
TGTGCCAGCAGTGGGGCAGGTAACACTGAAGCTTTCTTT
>NA|TRBD1|TRBV29-1|TRBJ1-1
CSGAGGWGMNTEAFF
TGCAGCGGTGCAGGGGGGTGGGGGATGAACACTGAAGCTTTCTTT
>NA|NA|TRBV5-3|TRBJ2-3
CAKSNSWGRGDTQYF
TGTGCCAAATCCAACTCGTGGGGCAGGGGAGATACGCAGTATTTT
>few|NA|TRBV6-5|TRBJ1-1
CASGRSQNTEAFF
TGTGCCAGCGGGAGAAGCCAAAACACTGAAGCTTTCTTT
>NA|TRBD1|TRBV9|TRBJ1-1
CASSGNRGEAFF
TGTGCCAGCAGCGGAAACAGGGGAGAAGCTTTCTTT
>NA|NA|TRBV11-3|TRBJ1-4
CASSSTGATNEKLFF
TGTGCCAGCAGCTCGACTGGTGCAACTAATGAAAAACTGTTTTTT
>NA|NA|TRBV5-8|TRBJ1-5
CASSLGQNHQPQHF
TGTGCCAGCAGCTTGGGACAGAACCATCAGCCCCAGCATTTT
>NA|TRBD2|TRBV7-9|TRBJ2-7
CASSLGGGYEQYF
TGTGCCAGCAGCCTTGGGGGGGGATACGAGCAGTACTTC
>NA|NA|TRBV28|TRBJ2-7
CASSLFGQIYEQYF
TGTGCCAGCAGTTTATTCGGACAGATCTACGAGCAGTACTTC
>few|TRBD1|TRBV5-6|TRBJ2-5
CASSGPGQGPVETQYF
TGTGCCAGCAGCGGACCGGGACAGGGACCCGTGGAGACCCAGTACTTC
>NA|NA|TRBV12-5|TRBJ1-5
CASGLVLGRGVNQPQHF
TGTGCTAGTGGTTTGGTACTCGGAAGAGGAGTCAATCAGCCCCAGCATTTT
>NA|TRBD2|TRBV7-2|TRBJ2-3
CASSLTGTRGDTQYF
TGTGCCAGCAGCTTAACTGGGACTAGAGGAGATACGCAGTATTTT
>NA|NA|TRBV29-1|TRBJ1-2
CVFQGNGYGYTF
TGCGTTTTCCAGGGAAACGGCTATGGCTACACCTTC
>NA|NA|TRBV11-1|TRBJ2-5
CASSPGAEAWETQYF
TGTGCCAGCAGCCCCGGCGCGGAGGCATGGGAGACCCAGTACTTC
>NA|TRBD2|TRBV9|TRBJ2-7
CASSAGLAGAVYEQYF
TGTGCCAGCAGCGCGGGACTAGCGGGGGCGGTCTACGAGCAGTACTTC
>NA|TRBD2|TRBV7-6|TRBJ2-3
CASRKGLALIDTQYF
TGTGCCAGCAGGAAAGGACTAGCATTAATAGATACGCAGTATTTT
>NA|NA|TRBV25-1|TRBJ1-3
CASSPADSGNTIYF
TGTGCCAGCAGTCCGGCGGACTCTGGAAACACCATATATTTT
>once|TRBD1|TRBV11-3|TRBJ1-2
CASSEDRLHGYTF
TGTGCCAGCAGCGAGGACAGGTTGCATGGCTACACCTTC
>few|TRBD1|TRBV5-6|TRBJ1-2
CASSSGGPTGENGYTF
TGTGCCAGCAGCTCGGGGGGACCGACAGGGGAAAATGGCTACACCTTC
>once|TRBD2|TRBV15|TRBJ2-1
CATSRDLLAGIYNEQFF
TGTGCCACCAGCAGAGATTTACTAGCGGGAATATACAATGAGCAGTTCTTC
>NA|NA|TRBV18|TRBJ2-5
CASSPYEGGASRPHF
TGTGCCAGCTCACCTTACGAAGGGGGAGCCAGCAGGCCCCACTTC
>once|TRBD1|TRBV11-2|TRBJ2-7
CASSLGRLGTGTYEQYF
TGTGCCAGCAGCTTAGGTCGCTTAGGGACAGGGACCTACGAGCAGTACTTC
>NA|NA|TRBV18|TRBJ2-7
CASSSMNGGHSYEQYF
TGTGCCAGCTCATCGATGAACGGGGGGCACTCCTACGAGCAGTACTTC
>NA|TRBD2|TRBV14|TRBJ2-3
CASSQDMGSGRAIDTQYF
TGTGCCAGCAGCCAAGATATGGGTAGCGGGAGGGCCATCGATACGCAGTATTTT
>NA|NA|TRBV9|TRBJ2-3
CASSPNTDTQYF
TGTGCCAGCAGCCCAAACACAGATACGCAGTATTTT
>NA|NA|TRBV4-1|TRBJ2-3
CASSPLADTDTQYF
TGCGCCAGCAGCCCCCTGGCGGACACAGATACGCAGTATTTT
>NA|NA|TRBV6-5|TRBJ1-1
CASSPGLTNTEAFF
TGTGCCAGCAGTCCGGGGTTGACGAACACTGAAGCTTTCTTT
>NA|NA|TRBV10-3|TRBJ1-5
CAISDNRFNQPRHF
TGTGCCATCAGTGATAACAGGTTCAATCAGCCCCGGCATTTT
>NA|NA|TRBV21-1|TRBJ1-2
CASSKGARQGAGYGYTF
TGTGCCAGCAGCAAAGGCGCCCGGCAGGGGGCCGGCTATGGCTACACCTTC
>NA|NA|TRBV2|TRBJ2-5
CASSDRGQTQETQYF
TGTGCCAGCAGTGATCGCGGACAGACCCAAGAGACCCAGTACTTC
>once|NA|TRBV27|TRBJ2-2
CASTSLNTGELFF
TGTGCCAGCACCTCCCTTAACACCGGGGAGCTGTTTTTT
>NA|NA|TRBV2|TRBJ2-1
CASSPRSGVVYNEQFF
TGTGCCAGCAGCCCTCGATCGGGGGTGGTCTACAATGAGCAGTTCTTC
>few|NA|TRBV25-1|TRBJ1-5
CASSDYGEGQPQHF
TGTGCCAGCAGTGATTACGGGGAAGGTCAGCCCCAGCATTTT
>NA|NA|TRBV7-9|TRBJ2-5
CASSLGAGQETQYF
TGTGCCAGCAGCTTAGGGGCGGGCCAAGAGACCCAGTACTTC
>NA|TRBD2|TRBV7-9|TRBJ2-1
CASSISGGFYNEQFF
TGTGCCAGCAGCATTAGCGGGGGGTTCTACAATGAGCAGTTCTTC
>few|NA|TRBV6-5|TRBJ2-3
CASSYSRTGPDTQYF
TGTGCCAGCAGTTACTCCCGTACAGGACCAGATACGCAGTATTTT
>once|TRBD2|TRBV19|TRBJ2-1
CASSISLAGNLNEQFF
TGTGCCAGTAGTATCTCACTAGCGGGGAATCTCAATGAGCAGTTCTTC
>NA|TRBD2|TRBV7-8|TRBJ2-1
CASSSLAGSYNEQFF
TGTGCCAGCAGCTCTCTAGCGGGATCCTACAATGAGCAGTTCTTC